This T cell receptor (beta chain) was observed in a study of control samples from healthy donors and cancer patients. Some clones are missing from TCRdb's copy, which holds only in-frame ones; the method was immunoSEQ multiplex PCR. The table records 75,000 to 95,000 clones, 65% to 85% of them present only once. This clone was seen only a few times. The clonotype was recovered from a man in his 70s with lung cancer. Sequencing was done on a sample of PBMCs.

The CDR3 DNA reads as TGTGCCAGCAGTTACTCGACTCAGCTCACGACAGTTGCGGACACTGAAGCTTTCTTT. It codes for CASSYSTQLTTVADTEAFF. The V gene is TRBV6-2 or TRBV6-3, the J gene TRBJ1-1; D is perhaps TRBD1 (5 bases). The CDR3 is 19 residues long. CDR1 MNHEY and CDR2 SVGEGT come from the germline V gene. V shed 0 bases and J shed 3 bases, with 23 bases lying between them.